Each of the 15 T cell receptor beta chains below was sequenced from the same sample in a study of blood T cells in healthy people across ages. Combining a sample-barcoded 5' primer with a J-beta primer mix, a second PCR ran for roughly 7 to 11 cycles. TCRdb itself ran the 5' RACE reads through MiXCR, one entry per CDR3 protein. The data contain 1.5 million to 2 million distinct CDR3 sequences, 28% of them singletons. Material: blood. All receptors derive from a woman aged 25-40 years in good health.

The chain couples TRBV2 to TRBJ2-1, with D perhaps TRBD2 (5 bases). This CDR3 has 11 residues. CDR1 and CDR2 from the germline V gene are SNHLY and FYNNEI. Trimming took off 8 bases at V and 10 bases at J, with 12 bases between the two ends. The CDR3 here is CASQTGLEQFF. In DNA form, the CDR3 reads TGTGCCAGCCAGACCGGACTCGAGCAGTTCTTC.

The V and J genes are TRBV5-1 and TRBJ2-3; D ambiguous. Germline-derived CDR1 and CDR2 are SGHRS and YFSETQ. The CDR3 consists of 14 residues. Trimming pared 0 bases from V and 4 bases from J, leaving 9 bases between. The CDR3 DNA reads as TGCGCCAGCAGCTTGGCTTCGGAATCAGATACGCAGTATTTT. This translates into CASSLASESDTQYF. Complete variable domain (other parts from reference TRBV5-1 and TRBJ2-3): KAGVTQTPRYLIKTRGQQVTLSCSPISGHRSVSWYQQTPGQGLQFLFEYFSETQRNKGNFPGRFSGRQFSNSRSEMNVSTLELGDSALYLCASSLASESDTQYFGPGTRLTVL.

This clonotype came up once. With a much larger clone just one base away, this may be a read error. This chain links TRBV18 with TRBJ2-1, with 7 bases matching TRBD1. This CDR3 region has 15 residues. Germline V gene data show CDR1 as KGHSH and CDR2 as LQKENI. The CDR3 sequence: CASSPSGQSYNGQFF. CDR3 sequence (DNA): TGTGCCAGCTCACCTTCGGGACAGAGCTACAATGGGCAGTTCTTC.

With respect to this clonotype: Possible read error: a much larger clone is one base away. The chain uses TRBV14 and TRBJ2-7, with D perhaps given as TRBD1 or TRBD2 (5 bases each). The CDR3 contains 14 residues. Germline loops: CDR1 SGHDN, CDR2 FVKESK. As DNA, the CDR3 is TGTGCCGGCAGCCCGGGACGGAGCTACGAGGAGCAGTACTTC. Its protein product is CAGSPGRSYEEQYF. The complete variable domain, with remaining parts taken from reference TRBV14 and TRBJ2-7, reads EAGVTQFPSHSVIEKGQTVTLRCDPISGHDNLYWYRRVMGKEIKFLLHFVKESKQDESGMPNNRFLAERTGGTYSTLKVQPAELEDSGVYFCAGSPGRSYEEQYFGPGTRLTVT.

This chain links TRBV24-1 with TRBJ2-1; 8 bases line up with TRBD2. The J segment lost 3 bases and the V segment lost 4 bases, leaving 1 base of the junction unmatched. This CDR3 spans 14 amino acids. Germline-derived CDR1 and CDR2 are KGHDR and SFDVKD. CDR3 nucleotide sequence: TGTGCCACCAGTGAGAGCGGGAGCTACAATGAGCAGTTCTTC. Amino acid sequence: CATSESGSYNEQFF.

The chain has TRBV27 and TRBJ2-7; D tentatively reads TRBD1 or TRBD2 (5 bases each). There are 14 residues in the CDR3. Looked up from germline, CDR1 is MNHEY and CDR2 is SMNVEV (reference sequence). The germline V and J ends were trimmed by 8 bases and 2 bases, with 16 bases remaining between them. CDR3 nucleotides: TGTGCCAGCGCCTCCGGGACGGCCACCTACGAGCAGTACTTC. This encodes CASASGTATYEQYF.

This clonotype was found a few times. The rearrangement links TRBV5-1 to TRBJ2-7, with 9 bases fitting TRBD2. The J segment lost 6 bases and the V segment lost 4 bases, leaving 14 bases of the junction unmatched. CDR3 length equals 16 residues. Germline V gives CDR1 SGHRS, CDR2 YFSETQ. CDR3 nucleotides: TGCGCCAGCAGCCCGGGAGGCGGGAGGGCAGCTCGCGAGCAGTACTTC. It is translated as CASSPGGGRAAREQYF.

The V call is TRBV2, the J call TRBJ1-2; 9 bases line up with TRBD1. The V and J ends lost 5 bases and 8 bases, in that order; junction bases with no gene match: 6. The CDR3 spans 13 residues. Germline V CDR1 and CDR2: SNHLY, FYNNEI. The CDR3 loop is CASSRQGVKGYTF. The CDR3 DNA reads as TGTGCCAGCAGTAGACAGGGGGTAAAGGGCTACACCTTC.

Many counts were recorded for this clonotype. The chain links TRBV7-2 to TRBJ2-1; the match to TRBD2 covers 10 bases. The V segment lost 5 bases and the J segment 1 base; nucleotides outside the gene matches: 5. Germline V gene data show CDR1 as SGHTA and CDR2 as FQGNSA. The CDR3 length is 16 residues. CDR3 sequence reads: CASSPSGGLSYNEQFF. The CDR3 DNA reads TGTGCCAGCAGCCCTAGCGGGGGCCTTTCCTACAATGAGCAGTTCTTC. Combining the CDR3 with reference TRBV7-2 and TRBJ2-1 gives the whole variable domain GAGVSQSPSNKVTEKGKDVELRCDPISGHTALYWYRQSLGQGLEFLIYFQGNSAPDKSGLPSDRFSAERTGGSVSTLTIQRTQQEDSAVYLCASSPSGGLSYNEQFFGPGTRLTVL.

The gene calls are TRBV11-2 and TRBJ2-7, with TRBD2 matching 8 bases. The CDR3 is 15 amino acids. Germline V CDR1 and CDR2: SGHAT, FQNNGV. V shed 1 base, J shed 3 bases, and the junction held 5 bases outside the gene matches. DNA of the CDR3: TGTGCCAGCAGCTTAGGCGGGGGGTTCCACTACGAGCAGTACTTC. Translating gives CASSLGGGFHYEQYF. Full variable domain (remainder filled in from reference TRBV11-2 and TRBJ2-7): EAGVAQSPRYKIIEKRQSVAFWCNPISGHATLYWYQQILGQGPKLLIQFQNNGVVDDSQLPKDRFSAERLKGVDSTLKIQPAKLEDSAVYLCASSLGGGFHYEQYFGPGTRLTVT.

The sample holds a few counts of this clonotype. The CDR3 sequence is CASSQDYTIGGPPGFDTQYF. The DNA for the CDR3 is TGCGCCAGCAGCCAAGATTATACCATAGGCGGGCCCCCAGGATTCGATACGCAGTATTTT. The chain joins TRBV4-3 to TRBJ2-3; tentatively, D is TRBD2 (5 bases). Per germline, CDR1 LGHNA and CDR2 YSLEER. The germline V and J ends were trimmed by 0 bases and 6 bases, with 28 bases remaining between them. The CDR3 sequence is 20 residues long.

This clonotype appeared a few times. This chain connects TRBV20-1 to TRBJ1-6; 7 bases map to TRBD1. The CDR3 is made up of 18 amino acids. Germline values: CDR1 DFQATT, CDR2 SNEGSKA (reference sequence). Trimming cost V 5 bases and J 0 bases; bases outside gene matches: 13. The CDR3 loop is CSAQTGNPSSSYNSPLHF. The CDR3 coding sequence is TGCAGTGCTCAGACAGGGAACCCCTCGAGCTCCTATAATTCACCCCTCCACTTT.

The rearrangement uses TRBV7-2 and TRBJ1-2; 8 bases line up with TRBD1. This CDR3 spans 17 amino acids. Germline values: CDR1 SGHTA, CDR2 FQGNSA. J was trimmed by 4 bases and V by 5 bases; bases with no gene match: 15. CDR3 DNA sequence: TGTGCCAGCAGCCGGAACGACCCCGGGACAGGAGGCTATGGCTACACCTTC. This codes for CASSRNDPGTGGYGYTF.

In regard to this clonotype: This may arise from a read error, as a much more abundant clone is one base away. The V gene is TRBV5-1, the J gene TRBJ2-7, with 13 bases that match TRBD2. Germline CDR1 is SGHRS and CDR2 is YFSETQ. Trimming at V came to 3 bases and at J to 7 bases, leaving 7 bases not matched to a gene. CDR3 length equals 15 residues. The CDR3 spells CASSSGTSGTDEQYF. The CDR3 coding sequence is TGCGCCAGCAGCTCAGGGACTAGCGGGACCGATGAGCAGTACTTC.

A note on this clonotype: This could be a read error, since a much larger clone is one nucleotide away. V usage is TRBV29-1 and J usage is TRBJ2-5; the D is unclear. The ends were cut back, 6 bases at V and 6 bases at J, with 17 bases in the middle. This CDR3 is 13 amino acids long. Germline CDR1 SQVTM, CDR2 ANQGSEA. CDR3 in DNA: TGCAGCGTGCGGCTGCCGGCGAAACAGACCCAGTACTTC. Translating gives CSVRLPAKQTQYF.